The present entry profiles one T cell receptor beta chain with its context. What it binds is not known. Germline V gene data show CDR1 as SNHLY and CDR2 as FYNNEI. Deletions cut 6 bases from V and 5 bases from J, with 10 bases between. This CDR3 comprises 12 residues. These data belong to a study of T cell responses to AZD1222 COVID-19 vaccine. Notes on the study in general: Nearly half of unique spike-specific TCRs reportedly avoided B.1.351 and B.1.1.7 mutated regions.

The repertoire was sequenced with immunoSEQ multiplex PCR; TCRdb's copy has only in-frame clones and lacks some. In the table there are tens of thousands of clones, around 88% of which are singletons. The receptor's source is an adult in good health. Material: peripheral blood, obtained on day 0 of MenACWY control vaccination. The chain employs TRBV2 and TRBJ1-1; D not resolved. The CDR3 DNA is TGTGCCAGCAGAGTCAGGAGTACTGAAGCTTTCTTT. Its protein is CASRVRSTEAFF.